The source of this TCR beta chain is a study of shared clonotypes between healthy human individuals. An even split of each subset's genomic DNA across several immunoSEQ plates was performed. Clones were sequenced by immunoSEQ multiplex PCR, and TCRdb holds only the in-frame ones, with some missing. Of about 2.1 million clones in the sample, about 93% are singletons; the top ten hold 1.5% to 2%. Per the germline V gene, CDR1 is SGHVS and CDR2 is FQNEAQ. CDR3 length: 15 residues. V was pared by 6 bases and J by 2 bases, with 17 bases between. CD8 cells regarded as naive lacked CD45RO, were positively chosen for CCR7, and omitted terminally differentiated effector memory CD45RA+ cells.

The chain carries TRBV7-8 and TRBJ2-7; D is perhaps TRBD1 (6 bases). The sample consisted of naive CD8+ T cells from PBMCs. The TCR comes from a man younger than 30 in good health. Some clones in this sample may be carry-over from other donors' samples. In DNA form, the CDR3 reads TGTGCCAGCAGTTCCCCCCCGGACAGCACCTACGAGCAGTACTTC. This codes for CASSSPPDSTYEQYF.